The clone carrying this T cell receptor (beta chain) was seen a few times. The antigen remains undetermined. This specimen comes from a study of CD8 T cells in ankylosing spondylitis. Findings of the study overall: Among TCR beta sequences, a motif of several highly homologous variants appeared characteristic of ankylosing spondylitis blood. Earlier literature documents some of the motif variants in reactive arthritis synovial fluid and blood.

Germline loops: CDR1 SGDLS, CDR2 YYNGEE. V trimming: 3 bases; J trimming: 0 bases; junction bases outside the gene matches: 6. This CDR3 spans 16 amino acids. TCRdb re-analysed the 5' RACE reads in MiXCR, keeping a single row per CDR3 protein. The sample contains around 430,000 distinct CDR3 sequences, about 15% of which appear only once. Source material: blood, either unsorted or a sorted T cell fraction (not recorded which). The receptor was isolated from a male donor with ankylosing spondylitis. This chain uses TRBV9 with TRBJ2-3; 8 positions agree with TRBD2. The chain's CDR3 is CASSAVAGWSTDTQYF. As DNA, the CDR3 is TGTGCCAGCAGCGCCGTAGCGGGATGGAGCACAGATACGCAGTATTTT.